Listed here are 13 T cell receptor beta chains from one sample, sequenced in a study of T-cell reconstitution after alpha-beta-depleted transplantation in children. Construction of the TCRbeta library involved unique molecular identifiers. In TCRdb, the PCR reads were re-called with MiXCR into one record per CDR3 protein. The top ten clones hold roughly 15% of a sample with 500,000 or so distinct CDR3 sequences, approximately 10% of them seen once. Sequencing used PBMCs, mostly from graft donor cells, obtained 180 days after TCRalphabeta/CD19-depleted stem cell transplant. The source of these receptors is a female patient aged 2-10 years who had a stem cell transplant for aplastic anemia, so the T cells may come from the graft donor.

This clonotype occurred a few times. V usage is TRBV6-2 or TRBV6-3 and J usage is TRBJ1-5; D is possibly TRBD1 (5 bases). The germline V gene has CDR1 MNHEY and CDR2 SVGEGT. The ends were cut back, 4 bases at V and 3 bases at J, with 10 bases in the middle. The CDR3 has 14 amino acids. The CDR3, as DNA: TGTGCCAGCAGTTTCCGGGGCCTCAATCAGCCCCAGCATTTT. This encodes CASSFRGLNQPQHF.

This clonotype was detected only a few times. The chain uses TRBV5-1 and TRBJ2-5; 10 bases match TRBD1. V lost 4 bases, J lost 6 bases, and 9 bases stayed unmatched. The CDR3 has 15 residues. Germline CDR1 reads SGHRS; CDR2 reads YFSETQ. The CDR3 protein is CASSKGQGNLKTQYF. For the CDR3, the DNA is TGCGCCAGCAGCAAGGGACAGGGGAATCTCAAGACCCAGTACTTC. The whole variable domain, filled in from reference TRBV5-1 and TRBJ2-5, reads KAGVTQTPRYLIKTRGQQVTLSCSPISGHRSVSWYQQTPGQGLQFLFEYFSETQRNKGNFPGRFSGRQFSNSRSEMNVSTLELGDSALYLCASSKGQGNLKTQYFGPGTRLLVL.

The CDR3 spells CASSRSGGAGYEQYF. For the CDR3, the DNA is TGTGCCAGCAGCCGTAGCGGGGGGGCGGGCTACGAGCAGTACTTC. J is TRBJ2-7 and V is TRBV7-8; 11 bases align to TRBD2. V was pared by 5 bases and J by 3 bases, with 6 bases of the junction left unmatched. This CDR3 is 15 amino acids long. Germline V gene data show CDR1 as SGHVS and CDR2 as FQNEAQ.

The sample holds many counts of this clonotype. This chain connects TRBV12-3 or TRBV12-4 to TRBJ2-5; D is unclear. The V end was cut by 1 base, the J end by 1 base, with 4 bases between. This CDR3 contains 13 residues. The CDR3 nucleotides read TGTGCCAGCAGTTTAGAATCCCAAGAGACCCAGTACTTC. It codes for CASSLESQETQYF.

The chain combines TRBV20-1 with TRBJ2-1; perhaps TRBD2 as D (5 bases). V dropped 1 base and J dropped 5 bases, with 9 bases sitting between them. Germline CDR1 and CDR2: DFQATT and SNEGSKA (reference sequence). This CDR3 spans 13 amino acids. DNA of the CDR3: TGCAGTGCTAGAGTCCCGACTAACAATGAGCAGTTCTTC. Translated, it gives CSARVPTNNEQFF.

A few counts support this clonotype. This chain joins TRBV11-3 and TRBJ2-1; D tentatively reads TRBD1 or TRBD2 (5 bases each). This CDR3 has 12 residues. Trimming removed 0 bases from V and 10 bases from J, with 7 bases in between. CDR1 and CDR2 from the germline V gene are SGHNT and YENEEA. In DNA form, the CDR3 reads TGTGCCAGCAGCTTAGACAGGGAGGAGCAGTTCTTC. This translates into CASSLDREEQFF.

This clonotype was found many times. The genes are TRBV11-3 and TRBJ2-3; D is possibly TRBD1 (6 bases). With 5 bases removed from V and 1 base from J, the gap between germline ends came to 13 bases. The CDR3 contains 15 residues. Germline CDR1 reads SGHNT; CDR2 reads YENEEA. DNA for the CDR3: TGTGCCAGCAGCCACATGGGGGCTGGCACAGATACGCAGTATTTT. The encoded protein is CASSHMGAGTDTQYF. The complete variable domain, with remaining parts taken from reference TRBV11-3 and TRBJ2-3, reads EAGVVQSPRYKIIEKKQPVAFWCNPISGHNTLYWYLQNLGQGPELLIRYENEEAVDDSQLPKDRFSAERLKGVDSTLKIQPAELGDSAVYLCASSHMGAGTDTQYFGPGTRLTVL.

As DNA, the CDR3 is TGTGCCAGCAGCTTTGGGGGGGGAGGCTACGAGCAGTACGTC. It encodes CASSFGGGGYEQYV. The V call is TRBV7-2, the J call TRBJ2-7; 7 nucleotides agree with TRBD2. Germline trimming cut 3 bases from V and 3 bases from J; bases unmatched to any gene: 5. In germline, CDR1 is SGHTA, CDR2 FQGNSA. The CDR3 has 14 residues.

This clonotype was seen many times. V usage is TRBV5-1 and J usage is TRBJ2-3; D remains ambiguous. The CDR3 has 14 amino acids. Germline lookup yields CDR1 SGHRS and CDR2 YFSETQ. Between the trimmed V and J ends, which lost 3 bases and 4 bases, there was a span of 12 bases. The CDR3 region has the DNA TGCGCCAGCAGCTCCTCAACTAACCCAGATACGCAGTATTTT. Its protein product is CASSSSTNPDTQYF. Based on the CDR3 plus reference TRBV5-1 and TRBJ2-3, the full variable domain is KAGVTQTPRYLIKTRGQQVTLSCSPISGHRSVSWYQQTPGQGLQFLFEYFSETQRNKGNFPGRFSGRQFSNSRSEMNVSTLELGDSALYLCASSSSTNPDTQYFGPGTRLTVL.

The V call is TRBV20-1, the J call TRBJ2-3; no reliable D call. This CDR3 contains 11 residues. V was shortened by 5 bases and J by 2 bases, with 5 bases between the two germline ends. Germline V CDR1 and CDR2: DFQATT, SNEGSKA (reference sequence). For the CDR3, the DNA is TGCAGTGCTCGACCCACAGATACGCAGTATTTT. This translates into CSARPTDTQYF.

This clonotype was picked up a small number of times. CDR3 loop: CASSQDTGASGREKNIQYF. CDR3 DNA sequence: TGTGCCAGCAGCCAAGATACGGGAGCTAGCGGGAGGGAGAAAAACATTCAGTACTTC. The chain joins TRBV3-1 to TRBJ2-4; TRBD2 matches 12 bases. Losses at the gene ends were 0 bases for V and 4 bases for J; bases not matched to a gene: 10. This CDR3 has 19 amino acids. Germline V CDR1 and CDR2: LGHDT, YNNKEL (reference sequence).

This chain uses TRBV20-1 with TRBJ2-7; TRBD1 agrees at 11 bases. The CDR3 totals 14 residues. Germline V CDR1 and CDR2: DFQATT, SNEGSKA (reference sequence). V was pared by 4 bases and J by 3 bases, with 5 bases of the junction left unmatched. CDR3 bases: TGCAGTGCTACCCGGACAGGGGGCAACTACGAGCAGTACGTC. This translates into CSATRTGGNYEQYV.

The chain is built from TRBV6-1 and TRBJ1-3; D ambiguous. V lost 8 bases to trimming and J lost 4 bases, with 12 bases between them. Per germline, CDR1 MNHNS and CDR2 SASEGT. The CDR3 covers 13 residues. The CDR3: CASLTSGGNTIYF. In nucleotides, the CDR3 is TGTGCCAGCCTTACCTCTGGGGGAAACACCATATATTTT.